Sequencing of this T cell receptor beta chain was carried out in a study of T cell responses to AZD1222 COVID-19 vaccine. Study conclusions and caveats: Researchers took repertoire samples only after the peak T cell response had come. Clonal diversity may have been underestimated in mostly white British donors.

Data came from immunoSEQ multiplex PCR; TCRdb stores just in-frame clones and leaves some out. The sample carries under 150,000 clones, 85% to 95% recorded once. In regard to this clone: Its target is not known.

This receptor was identified in an adult in good health. This specimen consisted of peripheral blood, obtained on day 0 of AZD1222 vaccination.

The DNA for the CDR3 is TGTGCCAGCAGCCGGGAGGGATACGAGCAGTACTTC. It codes for CASSREGYEQYF. J is TRBJ2-7 and V is TRBV2; 8 bases align to TRBD2. The CDR3 consists of 12 residues. Germline CDR1 and CDR2: SNHLY and FYNNEI. V trimming: 6 bases; J trimming: 4 bases; junction bases outside the gene matches: 2.